This T cell receptor (beta chain) was retrieved from a study of cytomegalovirus exposure and HLA in healthy donors. The CDR3 covers 15 residues. Germline values: CDR1 MNHEY, CDR2 SMNVEV (reference sequence). Trimming cost V 0 bases and J 8 bases, with 16 bases left between them. Use of 60 Vbeta and 13 Jbeta primers characterized the PCR. Clones were read by immunoSEQ multiplex PCR, and TCRdb kept only the in-frame ones, dropping some. The sample consists of hundreds of thousands of clones, around three quarters of them appearing once. The TCR sequence derives from a man aged 35 to 55 in good health and CMV-seronegative. The chain joins TRBV27 to TRBJ1-2, with TRBD1 as a possible D gene (6 bases). Sequences were obtained from PBMCs. CDR3 sequence reads: CASSLSRQVPSGYTF. CDR3 coding DNA: TGTGCCAGCAGTTTATCTCGACAGGTACCTAGCGGCTACACCTTC.